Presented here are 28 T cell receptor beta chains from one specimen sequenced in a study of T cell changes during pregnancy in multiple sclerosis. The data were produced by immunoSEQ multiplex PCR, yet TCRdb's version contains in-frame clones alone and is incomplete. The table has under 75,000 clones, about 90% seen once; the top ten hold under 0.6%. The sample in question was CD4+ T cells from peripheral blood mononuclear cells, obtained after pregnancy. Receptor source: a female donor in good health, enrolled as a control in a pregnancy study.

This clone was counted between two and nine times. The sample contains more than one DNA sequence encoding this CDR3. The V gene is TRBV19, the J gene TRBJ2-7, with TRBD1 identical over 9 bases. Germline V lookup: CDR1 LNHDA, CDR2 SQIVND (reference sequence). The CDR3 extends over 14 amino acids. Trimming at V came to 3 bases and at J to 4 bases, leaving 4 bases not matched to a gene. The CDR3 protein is CASSIRDRAYEQYF. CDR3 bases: TGTGCCAGTAGTATTAGGGACAGGGCATACGAGCAGTACTTC.

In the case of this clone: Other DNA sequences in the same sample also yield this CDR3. The CDR3 nucleotides read TGTGCCTGGAGTACGGGGAAAGATCAGCCCCAGCATTTT. Its translation is CAWSTGKDQPQHF. V and J are TRBV30 and TRBJ1-5; D remains unclear. V was shortened by 2 bases and J by 5 bases, with 10 bases between the two germline ends. The V gene's germline CDR1 is GTSNPN and CDR2 SVGIG (reference sequence). This CDR3 comprises 13 residues.

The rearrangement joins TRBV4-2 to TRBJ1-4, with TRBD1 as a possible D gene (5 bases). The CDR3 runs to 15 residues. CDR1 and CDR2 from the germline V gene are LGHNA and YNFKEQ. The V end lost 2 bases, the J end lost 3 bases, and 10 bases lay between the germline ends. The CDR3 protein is CASSQIQVANEKLFF. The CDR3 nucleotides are TGTGCCAGCAGCCAAATACAGGTCGCTAATGAAAAACTGTTTTTT.

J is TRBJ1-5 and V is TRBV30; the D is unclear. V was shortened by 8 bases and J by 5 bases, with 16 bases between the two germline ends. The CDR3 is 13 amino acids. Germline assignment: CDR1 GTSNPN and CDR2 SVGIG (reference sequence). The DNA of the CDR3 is TGTGCCGGAGGTTTTGGCGCAGATCAGCCCCAGCATTTT. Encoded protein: CAGGFGADQPQHF.

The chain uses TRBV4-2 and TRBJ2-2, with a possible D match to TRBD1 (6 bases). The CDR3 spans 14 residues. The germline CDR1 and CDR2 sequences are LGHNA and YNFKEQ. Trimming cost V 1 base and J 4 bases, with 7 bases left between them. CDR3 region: CASSQGQVTGELFF. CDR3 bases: TGTGCCAGCAGCCAAGGACAGGTCACCGGGGAGCTGTTTTTT.

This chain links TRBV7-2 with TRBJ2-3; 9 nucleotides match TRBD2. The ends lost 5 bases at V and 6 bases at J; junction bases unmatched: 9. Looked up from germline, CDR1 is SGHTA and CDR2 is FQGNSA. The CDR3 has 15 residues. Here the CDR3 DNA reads TGTGCCAGCAGCGAGGGCGGGGGGGCCGATGATACGCAGTATTTT. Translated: CASSEGGGADDTQYF.

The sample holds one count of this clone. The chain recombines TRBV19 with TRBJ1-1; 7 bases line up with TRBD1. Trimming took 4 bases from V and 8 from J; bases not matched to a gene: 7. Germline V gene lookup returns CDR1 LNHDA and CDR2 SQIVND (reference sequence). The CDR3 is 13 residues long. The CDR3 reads CASSSGTAREAFF. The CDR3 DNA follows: TGTGCCAGTAGTAGTGGGACAGCCAGAGAAGCTTTCTTT.

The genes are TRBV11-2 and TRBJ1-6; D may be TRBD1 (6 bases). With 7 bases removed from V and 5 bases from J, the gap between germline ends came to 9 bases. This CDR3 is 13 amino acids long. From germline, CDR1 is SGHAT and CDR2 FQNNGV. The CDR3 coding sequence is TGTGCCAGCACCGGGACAAATAATTCACCCCTCCACTTT. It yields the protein CASTGTNNSPLHF.

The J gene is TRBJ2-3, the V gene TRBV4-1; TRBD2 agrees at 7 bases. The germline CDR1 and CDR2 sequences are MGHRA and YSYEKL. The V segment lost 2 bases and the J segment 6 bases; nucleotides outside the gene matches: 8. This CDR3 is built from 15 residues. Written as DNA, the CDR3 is TGCGCCAGCAGCCAACTTGGACTAGAGTTGGATACGCAGTATTTT. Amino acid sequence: CASSQLGLELDTQYF.

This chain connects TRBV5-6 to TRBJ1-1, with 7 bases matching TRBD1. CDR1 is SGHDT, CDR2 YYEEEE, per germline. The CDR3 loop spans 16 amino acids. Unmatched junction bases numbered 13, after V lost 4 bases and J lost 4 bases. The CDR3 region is CASSGATGFVGTEAFF. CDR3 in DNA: TGTGCCAGCAGCGGAGCGACAGGGTTTGTGGGCACTGAAGCTTTCTTT.

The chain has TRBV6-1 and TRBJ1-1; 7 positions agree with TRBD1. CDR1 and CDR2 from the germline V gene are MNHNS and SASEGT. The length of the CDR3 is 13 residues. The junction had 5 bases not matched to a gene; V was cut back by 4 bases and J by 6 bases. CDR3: CASSVEGASEAFF. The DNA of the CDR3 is TGTGCCAGCAGTGTAGAGGGGGCGTCTGAAGCTTTCTTT.

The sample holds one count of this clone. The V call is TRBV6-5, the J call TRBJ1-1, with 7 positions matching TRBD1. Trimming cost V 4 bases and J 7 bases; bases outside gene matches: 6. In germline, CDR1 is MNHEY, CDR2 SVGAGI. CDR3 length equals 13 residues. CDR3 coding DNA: TGTGCCAGCAGTTCGCCGGGACAGTTTGAAGCTTTCTTT. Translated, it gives CASSSPGQFEAFF.

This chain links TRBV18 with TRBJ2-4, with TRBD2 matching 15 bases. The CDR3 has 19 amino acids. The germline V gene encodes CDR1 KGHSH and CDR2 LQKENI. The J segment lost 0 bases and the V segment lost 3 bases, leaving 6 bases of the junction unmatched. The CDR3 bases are TGTGCCAGCTCACCCCCTGGACTAGCGGGGGGGCTAGCCAAAAACATTCAGTACTTC. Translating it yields CASSPPGLAGGLAKNIQYF.

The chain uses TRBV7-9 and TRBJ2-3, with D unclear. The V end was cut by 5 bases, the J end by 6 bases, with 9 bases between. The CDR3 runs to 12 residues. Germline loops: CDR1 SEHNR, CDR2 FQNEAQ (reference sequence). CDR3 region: CASSLERDTQYF. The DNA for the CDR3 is TGTGCCAGCAGCCTCGAGAGGGATACGCAGTATTTT. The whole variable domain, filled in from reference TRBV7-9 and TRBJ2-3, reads DTGVSQNPRHKITKRGQNVTFRCDPISEHNRLYWYRQTLGQGPEFLTYFQNEAQLEKSRLLSDRFSAERPKGSFSTLEIQRTEQGDSAMYLCASSLERDTQYFGPGTRLTVL.

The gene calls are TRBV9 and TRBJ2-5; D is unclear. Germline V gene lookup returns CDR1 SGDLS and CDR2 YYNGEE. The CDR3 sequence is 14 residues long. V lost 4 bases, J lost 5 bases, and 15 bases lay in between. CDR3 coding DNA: TGTGCCAGCAGCCCCGGCCCGCTGAGGGAGACCCAGTACTTC. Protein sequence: CASSPGPLRETQYF.

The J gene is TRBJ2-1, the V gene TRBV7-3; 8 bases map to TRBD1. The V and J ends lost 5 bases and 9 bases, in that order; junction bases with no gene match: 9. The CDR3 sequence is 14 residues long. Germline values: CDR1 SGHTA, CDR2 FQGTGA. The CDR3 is CASSPGTGGTEQFF. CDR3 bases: TGTGCCAGCAGCCCCGGGACAGGCGGAACTGAGCAGTTCTTC.

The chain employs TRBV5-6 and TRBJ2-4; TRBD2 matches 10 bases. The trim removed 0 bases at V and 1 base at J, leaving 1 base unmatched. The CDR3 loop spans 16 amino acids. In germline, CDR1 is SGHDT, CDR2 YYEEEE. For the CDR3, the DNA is TGTGCCAGCAGCTTGGAACTAGCGGGGGCCAAAAACATTCAGTACTTC. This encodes CASSLELAGAKNIQYF.

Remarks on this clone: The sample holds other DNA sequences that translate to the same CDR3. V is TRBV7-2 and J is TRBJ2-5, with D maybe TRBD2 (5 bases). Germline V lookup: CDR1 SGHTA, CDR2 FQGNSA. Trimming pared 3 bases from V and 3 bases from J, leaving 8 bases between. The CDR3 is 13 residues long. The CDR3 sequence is CASSFAGEETQYF. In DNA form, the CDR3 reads TGTGCCAGCAGCTTCGCCGGGGAAGAGACCCAGTACTTC.

Written as DNA, the CDR3 is TGTGCTAGTGGTTTGGGTCCCCCATATAATTCACCCCTCCACTTT. Its protein is CASGLGPPYNSPLHF. The chain combines TRBV12-5 with TRBJ1-6; D is ambiguous. CDR1 is LGHNT, CDR2 FRNRAP, per germline. V dropped 1 base and J dropped 4 bases, with 8 bases sitting between them. CDR3 length equals 15 residues.

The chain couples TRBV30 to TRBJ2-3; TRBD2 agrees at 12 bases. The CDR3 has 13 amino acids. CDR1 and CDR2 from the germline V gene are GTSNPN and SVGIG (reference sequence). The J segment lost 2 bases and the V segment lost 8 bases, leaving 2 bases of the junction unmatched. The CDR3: CALAGGFTDTQYF. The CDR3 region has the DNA TGTGCCCTAGCGGGGGGGTTCACAGATACGCAGTATTTT.

The CDR3 loop is CASSFSGGGTYEQYF. DNA for the CDR3: TGTGCCAGCAGCTTCTCGGGCGGGGGAACCTACGAGCAGTACTTC. The genes are TRBV7-9 and TRBJ2-7, with 7 bases matching TRBD2. J gave up 2 bases and V 3 bases, and 7 bases lay outside the gene matches. The CDR3 length is 15 residues. The germline gives CDR1 SEHNR, CDR2 FQNEAQ (reference sequence).

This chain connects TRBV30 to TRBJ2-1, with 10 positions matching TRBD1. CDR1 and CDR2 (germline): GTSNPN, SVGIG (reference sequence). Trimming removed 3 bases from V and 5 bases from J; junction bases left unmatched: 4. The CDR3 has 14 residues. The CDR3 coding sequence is TGTGCCTGGAGCAGGACAGGGGGGAACAATGAGCAGTTCTTC. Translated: CAWSRTGGNNEQFF.

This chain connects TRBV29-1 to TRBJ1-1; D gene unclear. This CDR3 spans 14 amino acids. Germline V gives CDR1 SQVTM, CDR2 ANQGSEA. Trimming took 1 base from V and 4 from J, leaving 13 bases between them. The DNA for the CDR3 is TGCAGCGTTGAAGTGGTGGCTGGCGGCACTGAAGCTTTCTTT. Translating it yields CSVEVVAGGTEAFF.

The CDR3 region is CASRDRIIAKNIQYF. The CDR3 bases are TGTGCCAGTAGGGACAGAATTATAGCCAAAAACATTCAGTACTTC. The chain links TRBV19 to TRBJ2-4, with D possibly matching TRBD1 (6 bases). The V end lost 6 bases, the J end lost 0 bases, and 12 bases lay between the germline ends. Per the germline V gene, CDR1 is LNHDA and CDR2 is SQIVND (reference sequence). The CDR3 sequence is 15 residues long. The full variable domain, with the rest looked up from reference TRBV19 and TRBJ2-4, is DGGITQSPKYLFRKEGQNVTLSCEQNLNHDAMYWYRQDPGQGLRLIYYSQIVNDFQKGDIAEGYSVSREKKESFPLTVTSAQKNPTAFYLCASRDRIIAKNIQYFGAGTRLSVL.

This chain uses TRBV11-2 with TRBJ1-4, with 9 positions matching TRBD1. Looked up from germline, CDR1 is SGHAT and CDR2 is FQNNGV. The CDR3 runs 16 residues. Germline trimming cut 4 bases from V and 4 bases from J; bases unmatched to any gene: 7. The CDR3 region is CASSSTGGSGNEKLFF. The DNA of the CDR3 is TGTGCCAGCAGCTCGACAGGGGGATCTGGTAATGAAAAACTGTTTTTT. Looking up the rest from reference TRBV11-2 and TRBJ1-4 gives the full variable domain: EAGVAQSPRYKIIEKRQSVAFWCNPISGHATLYWYQQILGQGPKLLIQFQNNGVVDDSQLPKDRFSAERLKGVDSTLKIQPAKLEDSAVYLCASSSTGGSGNEKLFFGSGTQLSVL.

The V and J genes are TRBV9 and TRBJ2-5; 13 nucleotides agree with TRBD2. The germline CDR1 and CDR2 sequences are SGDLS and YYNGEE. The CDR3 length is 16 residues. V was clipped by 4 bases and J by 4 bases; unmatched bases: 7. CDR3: CASSPTSGGALETQYF. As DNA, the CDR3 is TGTGCCAGCAGCCCTACTAGCGGGGGGGCCTTAGAGACCCAGTACTTC. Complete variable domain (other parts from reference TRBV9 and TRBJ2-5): DSGVTQTPKHLITATGQRVTLRCSPRSGDLSVYWYQQSLDQGLQFLIQYYNGEERAKGNILERFSAQQFPDLHSELNLSSLELGDSALYFCASSPTSGGALETQYFGPGTRLLVL.

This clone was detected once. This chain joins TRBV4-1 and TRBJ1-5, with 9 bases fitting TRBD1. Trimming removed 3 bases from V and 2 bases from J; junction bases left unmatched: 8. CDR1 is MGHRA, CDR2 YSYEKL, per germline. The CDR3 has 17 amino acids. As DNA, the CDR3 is TGCGCCAGCAGCCATCCGGACAGGGGTATTGGCAATCAGCCCCAGCATTTT. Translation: CASSHPDRGIGNQPQHF.

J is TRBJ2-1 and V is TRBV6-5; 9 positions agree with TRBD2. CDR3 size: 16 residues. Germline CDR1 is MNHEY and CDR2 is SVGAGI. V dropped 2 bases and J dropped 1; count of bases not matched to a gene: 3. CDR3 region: CASSYGGGASYNEQFF. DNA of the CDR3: TGTGCCAGCAGTTACGGCGGGGGGGCGTCCTACAATGAGCAGTTCTTC.